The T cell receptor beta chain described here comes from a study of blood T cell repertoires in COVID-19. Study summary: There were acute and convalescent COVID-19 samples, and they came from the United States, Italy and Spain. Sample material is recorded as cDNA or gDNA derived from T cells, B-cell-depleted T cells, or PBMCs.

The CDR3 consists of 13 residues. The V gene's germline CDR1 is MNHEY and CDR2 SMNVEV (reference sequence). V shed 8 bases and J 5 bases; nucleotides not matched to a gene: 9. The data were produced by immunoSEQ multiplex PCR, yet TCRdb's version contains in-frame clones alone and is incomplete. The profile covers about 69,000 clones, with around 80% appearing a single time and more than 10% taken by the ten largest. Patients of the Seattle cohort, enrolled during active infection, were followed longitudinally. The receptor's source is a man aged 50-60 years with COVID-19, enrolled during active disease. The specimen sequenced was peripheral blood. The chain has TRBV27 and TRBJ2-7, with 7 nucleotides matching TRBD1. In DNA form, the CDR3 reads TGTGCCAGCGGGGTTCGACAGGGAAACGAGCAGTACTTC. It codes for CASGVRQGNEQYF.